This T cell receptor (beta chain) was identified in a study of cytomegalovirus exposure and HLA in healthy donors. The wider study: Clustering assigned roughly 81% of the approximately 400 genotyped donors to the Caucasian-associated ancestry cluster.

Findings and limits, study-wide: The study listed roughly 160 cytomegalovirus-associated TCR beta chains. Later analysis indicated greater clonal expansion among HLA-associated TCR beta chains than among equally common other chains. For most subjects, TCR beta sequences were reported to predict HLA-A and HLA-B alleles with accuracy.

J gave up 3 bases and V 1 base, and 6 bases lay outside the gene matches. This CDR3 has 15 amino acids. CDR1 MNHNS and CDR2 SASEGT come from the germline V gene. 13 Jbeta primers and 60 Vbeta primers were used for the PCR. Sequenced by immunoSEQ multiplex PCR; TCRdb stores in-frame clones only, minus some. The top ten clones hold roughly 2% of a sample with about 100,000 clones, about four fifths of them seen once. A few counts support this clone. The target antigen is unknown. The rearrangement joins TRBV6-1 to TRBJ2-7, with 7 positions matching TRBD2. Sequenced input: PBMCs. This receptor was obtained from a woman in her thirties or forties in good health and CMV-seronegative. CDR3 in amino acids: CASSEVGGGIYEQYF. DNA of the CDR3: TGTGCCAGCAGTGAAGTCGGGGGAGGGATCTACGAGCAGTACTTC.